The source of this T cell receptor beta chain is a study of cytomegalovirus exposure and HLA in healthy donors. Germline CDR1 MNHEY, CDR2 SVGAGI. The CDR3 covers 14 residues. The V end lost 2 bases, the J end lost 2 bases, and 7 bases lay between the germline ends. The PCR made use of 60 Vbeta and 13 Jbeta primers. The protocol was immunoSEQ multiplex PCR, while the TCRdb copy is restricted to in-frame clones and leaves out a portion. Of roughly 200,000 clones listed, less than 80% are singletons. The genes are TRBV6-5 and TRBJ2-1; the D is unclear. The sequence was obtained from a woman younger than 45 in good health and CMV-seropositive. The specimen sequenced was PBMCs. The CDR3 sequence: CASSYAQTYNEQFF. The CDR3 DNA sequence: TGTGCCAGCAGTTACGCTCAGACCTACAATGAGCAGTTCTTC.